These 15 T cell receptor beta chains were all obtained from the same sample, sequenced in a study of OX40 agonist ivuxolimab in advanced cancers. The library was generated by the immunoSEQ multiplex PCR assay. TCRdb stores this immuneACCESS table with in-frame sequences only. Part of the clones is absent; in the studies checked, under half of the shortfall reflects unresolved V genes, and no reason is known for the rest. The sample profile shows about 58,000 clones; approximately 88% of them were found once. About 0.77% of the sample is held by the ten biggest clonotypes. The sample was CD4+ or CD8+ T cells sorted from blood, taken in a trial of the OX40 agonist ivuxolimab. The receptors shown here come from an adult with an advanced solid tumor such as melanoma, head and neck, liver or kidney cancer.

The chain combines TRBV5-8 with TRBJ2-6; maybe TRBD1 (6 bases). The germline V gene has CDR1 SGHTS and CDR2 YDEGEE. The length of the CDR3 is 16 residues. The V and J ends lost 3 bases and 0 bases respectively, with 10 bases between them. CDR3 amino acids: CASSSHRASGANVLTF. The CDR3 DNA is TGTGCCAGCAGCTCTCACAGGGCCTCTGGGGCCAACGTCCTGACTTTC. The complete variable domain, with remaining parts taken from reference TRBV5-8 and TRBJ2-6, reads EAGVTQSPTHLIKTRGQQATLRCSPISGHTSVYWYQQALGLGLQFLLWYDEGEERNRGNFPPRFSGRQFPNYSSELNVNALELEDSALYLCASSSHRASGANVLTFGAGSRLTVL.

The genes are TRBV10-1 and TRBJ2-2, with 9 bases lining up with TRBD1. In germline, CDR1 is WNHNN, CDR2 SYGVQD (reference sequence). This CDR3 comprises 15 residues. V trimming: 4 bases; J trimming: 6 bases; junction bases outside the gene matches: 6. CDR3 region: CASSGAGTGSGELFF. For the CDR3, the DNA is TGCGCCAGCAGTGGGGCCGGGACAGGGTCCGGGGAGCTGTTTTTT.

V gene TRBV7-2 combines with J gene TRBJ2-5; TRBD2 matches at 7 bases. J was trimmed by 3 bases and V by 3 bases; bases with no gene match: 7. The germline V gene encodes CDR1 SGHTA and CDR2 FQGNSA. There are 15 residues in the CDR3. The CDR3 spells CASSLSSGIEETQYF. The CDR3 nucleotides read TGTGCCAGCAGCTTGTCTAGCGGCATCGAAGAGACCCAGTACTTC.

The gene calls are TRBV5-8 and TRBJ1-5, with D maybe TRBD1 (6 bases). Germline loops: CDR1 SGHTS, CDR2 YDEGEE. This CDR3 contains 14 residues. V was clipped by 4 bases and J by 5 bases, with 13 bases between them. The CDR3 sequence: CASSVEQGHQPQHF. The CDR3 region has the DNA TGTGCCAGCAGCGTGGAACAGGGCCATCAGCCCCAGCATTTT. The full variable domain, completed using reference TRBV5-8 and TRBJ1-5, is EAGVTQSPTHLIKTRGQQATLRCSPISGHTSVYWYQQALGLGLQFLLWYDEGEERNRGNFPPRFSGRQFPNYSSELNVNALELEDSALYLCASSVEQGHQPQHFGDGTRLSIL.

This clone was seen only once. The rearrangement uses TRBV14 and TRBJ2-7; tentatively, D is TRBD2 (6 bases). The V gene lost 3 bases and the J gene lost 3 bases, with 15 bases spanning the gap. CDR1 is SGHDN, CDR2 FVKESK, per germline. This CDR3 region has 15 residues. Here the CDR3 DNA reads TGTGCCAGCAGCCACACTCTAGCGTCTCTCTACGAGCAGTACTTC. Its translation: CASSHTLASLYEQYF.

The chain joins TRBV21-1 to TRBJ2-1. TRBV21-1 is classified as a pseudogene. The CDR3 loop spans 15 amino acids. CDR3 amino acids: CASSRDLPPYNEQFF. In DNA, the CDR3 is TGTGCCAGCAGTCGGGACCTCCCCCCCTACAATGAGCAGTTCTTC.

V gene TRBV4-2 combines with J gene TRBJ1-5, with D hard to call. The CDR3 loop spans 13 amino acids. Trimming pared 0 bases from V and 6 bases from J, leaving 6 bases between. Germline assignment: CDR1 LGHNA and CDR2 YNFKEQ. The CDR3 DNA sequence: TGTGCCAGCAGCCAAGAAAGTTTTCAGCCCCAGCATTTT. Its translation is CASSQESFQPQHF.

V is TRBV20-1 and J is TRBJ2-3; D may correspond to TRBD1 or TRBD2 (5 bases each). The CDR3 contains 11 residues. The germline gives CDR1 DFQATT, CDR2 SNEGSKA (reference sequence). With 3 bases removed from V and 6 bases from J, the gap between germline ends came to 7 bases. The CDR3 spells CSASWGDTQYF. In DNA form, the CDR3 reads TGCAGTGCTAGTTGGGGGGATACGCAGTATTTT.

The J gene is TRBJ2-7, the V gene TRBV29-1; 7 positions agree with TRBD2. Per germline, CDR1 SQVTM and CDR2 ANQGSEA. Trimming at V came to 3 bases and at J to 0 bases, leaving 8 bases not matched to a gene. This CDR3 is built from 15 residues. The CDR3 coding sequence is TGCAGCGTTGATTCAGGGAGGGAGGACTCCTACGAGCAGTACTTC. It is translated as CSVDSGREDSYEQYF.

The rearrangement joins TRBV19 to TRBJ2-2; 7 bases align to TRBD2. The CDR3 has 14 amino acids. V lost 3 bases and J lost 5; bases outside the gene matches: 3. Germline V CDR1 and CDR2: LNHDA, SQIVND (reference sequence). The CDR3 protein is CASSISGGTGELFF. The CDR3 bases are TGTGCCAGTAGTATCTCCGGGGGGACCGGGGAGCTGTTTTTT.

The chain couples TRBV7-2 to TRBJ2-7; 11 nucleotides agree with TRBD1. J was trimmed by 3 bases and V by 2 bases; bases with no gene match: 3. The CDR3 runs 15 residues. In germline, CDR1 is SGHTA, CDR2 FQGNSA. The CDR3 region has the DNA TGTGCCAGCAGCTTAATGGGACAGGGGGTCTACGAGCAGTACTTC. Amino acid sequence: CASSLMGQGVYEQYF.

The V and J genes are TRBV5-1 and TRBJ1-5; no reliable D call. CDR3 length equals 14 residues. Germline assignment: CDR1 SGHRS and CDR2 YFSETQ. V was pared by 0 bases and J by 1 base, with 5 bases between. CDR3: CASSLGSSNQPQHF. The CDR3 DNA is TGCGCCAGCAGCTTGGGGAGCAGCAATCAGCCCCAGCATTTT.

The V gene is TRBV7-8, the J gene TRBJ2-7; 9 bases match TRBD1. The V and J ends lost 2 bases and 3 bases, in that order; junction bases with no gene match: 5. The germline V gene encodes CDR1 SGHVS and CDR2 FQNEAQ. The CDR3 length is 15 residues. CDR3 sequence reads: CASSLIRDRDYEQYF. Written as DNA, the CDR3 is TGTGCCAGCAGCTTAATCCGGGACAGGGACTACGAGCAGTACTTC.

The chain combines TRBV5-1 with TRBJ1-1; possible D gene TRBD1, 5 bases. Trimming removed 4 bases from V and 7 bases from J, with 14 bases in between. Germline CDR1 reads SGHRS; CDR2 reads YFSETQ. The CDR3 consists of 13 residues. The CDR3 loop reads CASSPNTGGEAFF. CDR3 nucleotides: TGCGCCAGCAGCCCCAACACGGGGGGTGAAGCTTTCTTT.

The CDR3 is CASSLGGPASREQYF. The CDR3 nucleotides read TGTGCCAGCAGCTTAGGGGGCCCCGCCTCTCGGGAGCAGTACTTC. V gene TRBV13 combines with J gene TRBJ2-7; no clear D gene. The germline V gene encodes CDR1 PRHDT and CDR2 FYEKMQ (reference sequence). Trimming shortened V by 0 bases and J by 7 bases, and 16 bases separated the two germline ends. CDR3 length: 15 residues.